Sequencing of this TCR beta chain was carried out in a study of OX40 agonist ivuxolimab in advanced cancers. Profiling relied on immunoSEQ multiplex PCR, and the TCRdb table lists in-frame clones only, not all of them. The sample consists of more than 70,000 clones, 84% of them appearing once. Germline V gene sequence: CDR1 MNHEY, CDR2 SVGAGI. The CDR3 contains 13 residues. Germline trimming cut 6 bases from V and 6 bases from J; bases unmatched to any gene: 7. The sequence came from an adult with an advanced solid tumor such as melanoma, head and neck, liver or kidney cancer. Sample: CD4+ or CD8+ T cells sorted from blood, taken in a trial of the OX40 agonist ivuxolimab. The V call is TRBV6-5, the J call TRBJ2-7; 8 positions agree with TRBD2. The CDR3, as DNA: TGTGCCAGCAGCTCTGGGCGGGGGGCCGAGCAGTACGTC. Protein product: CASSSGRGAEQYV.